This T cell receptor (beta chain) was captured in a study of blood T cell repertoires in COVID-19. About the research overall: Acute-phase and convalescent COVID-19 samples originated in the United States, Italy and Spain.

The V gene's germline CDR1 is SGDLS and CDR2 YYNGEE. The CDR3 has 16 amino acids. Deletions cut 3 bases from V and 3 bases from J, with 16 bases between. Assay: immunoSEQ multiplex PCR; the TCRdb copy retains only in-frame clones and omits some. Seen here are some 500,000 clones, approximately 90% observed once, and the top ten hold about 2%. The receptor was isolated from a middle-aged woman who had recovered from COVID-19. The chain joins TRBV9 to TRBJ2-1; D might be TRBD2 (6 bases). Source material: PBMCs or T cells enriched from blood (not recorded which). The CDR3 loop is CASSGRLIGSYNEQFF. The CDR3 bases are TGTGCCAGCAGCGGCCGCCTCATCGGGAGCTACAATGAGCAGTTCTTC.